This TCR beta chain was identified during a study of STAT5B mutations in CD4+ large granular lymphocyte leukemia. Study outcomes and limitations: The CD4+ versus CD8+ T-LGLL clonality difference may reflect limited sample size.

This CDR3 region has 15 residues. CDR1 and CDR2 from the germline V gene are MNHEY and SVGAGI. V was shortened by 6 bases and J by 5 bases, with 17 bases between the two germline ends. Using immunoSEQ multiplex PCR, the repertoire was profiled, and TCRdb retains in-frame clones only, with some absent. The sample yields tens of thousands of clones, around 71% seen once. Comments on this clone: Its antigen remains unidentified.

This receptor was obtained from a human donor in good health. The chain carries TRBV6-5 and TRBJ1-5; D possibly corresponds to TRBD1 (6 bases). The sequencing sample was made of CD4+ T cells from blood buffy coats. The CDR3 here is CASSKGGARYQPQHF. Written as DNA, the CDR3 is TGTGCCAGCAGCAAAGGGGGGGCTCGTTATCAGCCCCAGCATTTT.